This T cell receptor beta chain was recorded in a study of identical twins. Donors were all healthy Caucasians. This clonotype occurred many times. Its antigen is not identified. Study-level points and caveats: Findings came from cross-sectional statistics, without long-term follow-up of donors. Beta out-of-frame sequences showed weaker excess sharing between twins.

This CDR3 comprises 16 residues. Germline lookup yields CDR1 SGHRS and CDR2 YFSETQ. V was pared by 2 bases and J by 6 bases, with 10 bases of the junction left unmatched. One entry per CDR3 protein, called by TCRdb with MiXCR from the 5' RACE reads. The sample contains 700,000 or so distinct CDR3 sequences, more than 6.5% of which appear only once. Separately, the same data were catalogued under a study of yellow fever vaccine responses in identical twins.

The gene calls are TRBV5-1 and TRBJ2-2, with 7 bases identical to TRBD1. The specimen was PBMCs. The receptor comes from a woman between 18 and 29 years old in good health. The CDR3 spells CASSFYGDSTAGELFF. The CDR3 DNA reads TGCGCCAGCAGCTTTTATGGGGACAGTACCGCCGGGGAGCTGTTTTTT.